This passage covers 10 T cell receptor beta chains from one sample sequenced in a study of T-cell reconstitution after alpha-beta-depleted transplantation in children. Molecular barcoding with unique molecular identifiers was used for the TCRbeta library. TCRdb passed the PCR reads through MiXCR, listing each CDR3 protein once. In the table there are about 600,000 distinct CDR3 sequences, approximately 12% of which are singletons. The specimen comprised PBMCs, mostly from graft donor cells, sampled 360 days after TCRalphabeta/CD19-depleted stem cell transplant. These receptors were collected from a male patient younger than 18 who had a stem cell transplant for acute myeloid leukemia, so the T cells may come from the graft donor.

The CDR3 here is CASSLFFQSHNYGYTF. Written as DNA, the CDR3 is TGTGCCAGCAGCTTGTTTTTTCAGAGCCACAACTATGGCTACACCTTC. The chain carries TRBV5-4 and TRBJ1-2, with D unclear. Germline lookup yields CDR1 SGHNT and CDR2 YYREEE (reference sequence). V shed 1 base and J shed 2 bases, with 15 bases lying between them. The CDR3 loop spans 16 amino acids.

This clonotype was counted a few times. V is TRBV15 and J is TRBJ2-5; D is unclear. The CDR3 spans 12 residues. Germline CDR1 is LNHNV and CDR2 is YYDKDF (reference sequence). The V end was cut by 0 bases, the J end by 4 bases, with 3 bases between. The CDR3 reads CATSRDRETQYF. The CDR3, as DNA: TGTGCCACCAGCAGAGATCGAGAGACCCAGTACTTC. The full variable domain, rest sourced from reference TRBV15 and TRBJ2-5, is DAMVIQNPRYQVTQFGKPVTLSCSQTLNHNVMYWYQQKSSQAPKLLFHYYDKDFNNEADTPDNFQSRRPNTSFCFLDIRSPGLGDTAMYLCATSRDRETQYFGPGTRLLVL.

The chain uses TRBV20-1 and TRBJ2-7, with D possibly matching TRBD1 (8 bases). This CDR3 spans 14 amino acids. Germline V lookup: CDR1 DFQATT, CDR2 SNEGSKA (reference sequence). V lost 1 base, J lost 2 bases, and 12 bases lay in between. This CDR3 reads CSARGTGRAYEQYF. The CDR3 region has the DNA TGCAGTGCTAGAGGGACAGGGAGGGCCTACGAGCAGTACTTC.

At least ten counts were recorded for this clonotype. DNA of the CDR3: TGTGCCAGCAGTGGGGGACTAGCGGATACGCAGTATTTT. Amino acid sequence: CASSGGLADTQYF. This chain joins TRBV28 and TRBJ2-3; TRBD2 agrees at 10 bases. With V trimmed by 5 bases and J by 6 bases, 2 bases remained unmatched. The CDR3 sequence is 13 residues long. CDR1 and CDR2 from the germline V gene are MDHEN and SYDVKM.

CDR3 sequence reads: CSALHEQFF. CDR3 in DNA: TGCAGTGCGCTCCATGAGCAGTTCTTC. The chain is built from TRBV20-1 and TRBJ2-1; no definite D call. The V gene lost 6 bases and the J gene lost 8 bases, with 5 bases spanning the gap. The CDR3 loop spans 9 amino acids. CDR1 and CDR2 from the germline V gene are DFQATT and SNEGSKA (reference sequence).

This clonotype came up many times. V usage is TRBV12-3 or TRBV12-4 and J usage is TRBJ2-5, with TRBD2 as a possible D gene (6 bases). V was trimmed by 3 bases and J by 5 bases, leaving 13 bases between them. The CDR3 loop spans 14 amino acids. The CDR3 region has the DNA TGTGCCAGCAGTTTCTCTAGCGCTGGGGAGACCCAGTACTTC. This codes for CASSFSSAGETQYF.

As regards this clonotype: A read error is possible here, since a much larger clone lies one base away. The rearrangement joins TRBV5-1 to TRBJ2-7, with 7 bases aligning to TRBD2. Germline values: CDR1 SGHRS, CDR2 YFSETQ. The CDR3 is 14 amino acids. J gave up 3 bases and V 6 bases, and 9 bases lay outside the gene matches. CDR3 in amino acids: CASTREAPLYEQYF. CDR3 DNA sequence: TGCGCCAGCACCCGGGAGGCCCCTCTCTACGAGCAGTACTTC.

This chain connects TRBV20-1 to TRBJ2-3; 12 bases map to TRBD2. The CDR3 runs to 19 residues. Looked up from germline, CDR1 is DFQATT and CDR2 is SNEGSKA (reference sequence). V lost 3 bases, J lost 0 bases, and 13 bases stayed unmatched. CDR3 in DNA: TGCAGTGCTAGCCCCCCTCTAGCGGGAGGGCCATGGAGCACAGATACGCAGTATTTT. Translated, it gives CSASPPLAGGPWSTDTQYF.

This clonotype was observed a handful of times. This sequence joins TRBV6-1 and TRBJ1-6; perhaps TRBD1 as D (5 bases). Germline V gives CDR1 MNHNS, CDR2 SASEGT. The V and J ends lost 5 bases and 10 bases respectively, with 15 bases between them. The CDR3 is made up of 14 amino acids. The CDR3 loop reads CASSRTGGESPLHF. The CDR3 DNA sequence: TGTGCCAGCAGTCGGACTGGGGGGGAATCACCCCTCCACTTT.

The chain has TRBV21-1 and TRBJ2-3; TRBD2 reflects the table's D call only, with no check against the DNA. TRBV21-1 is termed a pseudogene. The CDR3 totals 15 residues. CDR3 DNA sequence: TGTGCCAGCAGCAAAACGGATAGGGGAGAAGATACGCAGTATTTT. It yields the protein CASSKTDRGEDTQYF.